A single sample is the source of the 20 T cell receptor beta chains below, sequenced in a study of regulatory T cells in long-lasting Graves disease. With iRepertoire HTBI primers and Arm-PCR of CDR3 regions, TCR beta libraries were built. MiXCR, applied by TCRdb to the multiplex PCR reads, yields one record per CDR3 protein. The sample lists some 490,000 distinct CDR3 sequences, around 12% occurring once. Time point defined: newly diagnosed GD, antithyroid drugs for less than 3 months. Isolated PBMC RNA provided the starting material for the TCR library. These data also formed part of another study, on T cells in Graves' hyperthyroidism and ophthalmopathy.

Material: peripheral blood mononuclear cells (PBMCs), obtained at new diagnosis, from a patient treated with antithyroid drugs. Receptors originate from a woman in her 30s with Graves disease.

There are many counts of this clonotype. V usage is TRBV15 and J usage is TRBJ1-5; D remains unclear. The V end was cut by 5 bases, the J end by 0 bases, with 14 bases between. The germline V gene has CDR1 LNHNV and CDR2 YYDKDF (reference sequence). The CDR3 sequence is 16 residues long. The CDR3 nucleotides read TGTGCCACCAGCCCCACGATGGGGTATAGCAATCAGCCCCAGCATTTT. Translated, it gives CATSPTMGYSNQPQHF.

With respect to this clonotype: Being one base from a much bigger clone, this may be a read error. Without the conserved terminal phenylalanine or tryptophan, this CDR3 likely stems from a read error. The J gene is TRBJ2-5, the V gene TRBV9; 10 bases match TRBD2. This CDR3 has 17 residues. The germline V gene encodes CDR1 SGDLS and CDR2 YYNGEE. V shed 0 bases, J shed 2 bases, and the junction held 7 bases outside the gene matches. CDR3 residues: CASSVADLAGEQETQYL. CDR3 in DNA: TGTGCCAGCAGCGTAGCTGACCTAGCGGGAGAGCAAGAGACCCAGTACCTC.

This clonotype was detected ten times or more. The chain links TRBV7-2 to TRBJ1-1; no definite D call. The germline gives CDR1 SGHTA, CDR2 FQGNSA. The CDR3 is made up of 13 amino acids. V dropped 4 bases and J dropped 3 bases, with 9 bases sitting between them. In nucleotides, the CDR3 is TGTGCCAGCAGCTCCCGACGGTACACTGAAGCTTTCTTT. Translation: CASSSRRYTEAFF. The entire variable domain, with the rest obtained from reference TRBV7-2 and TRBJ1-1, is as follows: GAGVSQSPSNKVTEKGKDVELRCDPISGHTALYWYRQSLGQGLEFLIYFQGNSAPDKSGLPSDRFSAERTGGSVSTLTIQRTQQEDSAVYLCASSSRRYTEAFFGQGTRLTVV.

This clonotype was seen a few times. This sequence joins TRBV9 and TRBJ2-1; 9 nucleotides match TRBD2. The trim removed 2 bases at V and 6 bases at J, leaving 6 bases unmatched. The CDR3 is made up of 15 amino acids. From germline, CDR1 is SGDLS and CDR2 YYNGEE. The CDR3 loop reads CASSVVSGRFNEQFF. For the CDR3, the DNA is TGTGCCAGCAGCGTGGTCAGCGGGAGGTTCAATGAGCAGTTCTTC.

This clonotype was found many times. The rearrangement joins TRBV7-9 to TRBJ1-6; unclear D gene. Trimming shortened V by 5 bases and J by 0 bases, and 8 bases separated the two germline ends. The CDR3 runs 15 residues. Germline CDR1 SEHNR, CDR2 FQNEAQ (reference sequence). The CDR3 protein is CASSNVISYNSPLHF. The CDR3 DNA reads TGTGCCAGCAGCAACGTAATCTCCTATAATTCACCCCTCCACTTT.

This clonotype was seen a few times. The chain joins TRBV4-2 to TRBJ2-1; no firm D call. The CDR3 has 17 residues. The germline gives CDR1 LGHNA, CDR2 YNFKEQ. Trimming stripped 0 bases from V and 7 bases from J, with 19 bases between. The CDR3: CASSQDPDLHFLNEQFF. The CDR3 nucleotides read TGTGCCAGCAGCCAAGATCCCGACTTACATTTCTTAAATGAGCAGTTCTTC.

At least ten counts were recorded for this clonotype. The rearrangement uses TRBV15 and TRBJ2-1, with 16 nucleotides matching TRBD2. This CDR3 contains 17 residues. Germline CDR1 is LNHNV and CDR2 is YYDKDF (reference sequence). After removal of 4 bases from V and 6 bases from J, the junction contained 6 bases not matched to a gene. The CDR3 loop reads CATSKGLAGGPGNEQFF. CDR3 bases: TGTGCCACCAGCAAGGGACTAGCGGGAGGGCCAGGCAATGAGCAGTTCTTC.

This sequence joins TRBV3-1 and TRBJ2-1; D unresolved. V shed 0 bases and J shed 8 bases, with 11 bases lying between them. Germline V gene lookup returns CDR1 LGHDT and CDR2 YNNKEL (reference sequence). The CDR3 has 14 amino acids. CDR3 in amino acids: CASSQDRPDDEQFF. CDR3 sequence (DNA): TGTGCCAGCAGCCAAGATCGGCCCGACGATGAGCAGTTCTTC.

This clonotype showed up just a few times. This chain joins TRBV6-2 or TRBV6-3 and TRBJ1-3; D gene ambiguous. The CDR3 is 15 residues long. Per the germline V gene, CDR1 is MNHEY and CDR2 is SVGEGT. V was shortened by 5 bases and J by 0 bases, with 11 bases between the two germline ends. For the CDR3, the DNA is TGTGCCAGCAGTCATGGACGGAGCTCTGGAAACACCATATATTTT. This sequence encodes CASSHGRSSGNTIYF.

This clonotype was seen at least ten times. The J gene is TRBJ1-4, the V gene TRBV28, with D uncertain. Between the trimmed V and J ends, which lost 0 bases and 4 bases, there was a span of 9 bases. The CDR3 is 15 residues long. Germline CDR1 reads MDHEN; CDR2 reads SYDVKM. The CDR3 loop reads CASSLCEECNEKLFF. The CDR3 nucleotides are TGTGCCAGCAGTTTATGCGAGGAGTGTAATGAAAAACTGTTTTTT.

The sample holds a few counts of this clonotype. The CDR3 DNA reads as TGCAGTGCCGTCACAGGGGGCTACGAGCAGTACTTC. Translation: CSAVTGGYEQYF. The chain employs TRBV20-1 and TRBJ2-7; 8 nucleotides line up with TRBD1. Germline CDR1 reads DFQATT; CDR2 reads SNEGSKA (reference sequence). This CDR3 region has 12 residues. V was clipped by 6 bases and J by 3 bases; unmatched bases: 4.

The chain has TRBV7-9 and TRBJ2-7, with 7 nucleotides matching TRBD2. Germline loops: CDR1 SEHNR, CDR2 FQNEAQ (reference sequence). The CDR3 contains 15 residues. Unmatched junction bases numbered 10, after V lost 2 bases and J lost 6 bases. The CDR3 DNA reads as TGTGCCAGCAGCTTAAGGGACTACCCGAGCTCCGAGCAGTACTTC. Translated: CASSLRDYPSSEQYF. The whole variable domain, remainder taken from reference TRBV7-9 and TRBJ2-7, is DTGVSQNPRHKITKRGQNVTFRCDPISEHNRLYWYRQTLGQGPEFLTYFQNEAQLEKSRLLSDRFSAERPKGSFSTLEIQRTEQGDSAMYLCASSLRDYPSSEQYFGPGTRLTVT.

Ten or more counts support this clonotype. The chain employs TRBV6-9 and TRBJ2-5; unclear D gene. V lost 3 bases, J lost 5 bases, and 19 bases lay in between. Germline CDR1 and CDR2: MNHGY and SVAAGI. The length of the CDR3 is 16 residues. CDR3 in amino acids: CASSYSNRGIRETQYF. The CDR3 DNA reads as TGTGCCAGCAGTTACTCAAATCGAGGAATAAGGGAGACCCAGTACTTC.

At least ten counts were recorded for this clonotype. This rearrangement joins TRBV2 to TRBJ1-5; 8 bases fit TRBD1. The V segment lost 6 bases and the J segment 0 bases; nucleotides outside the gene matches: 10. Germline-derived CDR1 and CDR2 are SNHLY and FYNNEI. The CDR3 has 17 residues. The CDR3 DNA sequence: TGTGCCAGCAGGGCTAGACAGGGGATTTTTAGCAATCAGCCCCAGCATTTT. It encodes CASRARQGIFSNQPQHF.

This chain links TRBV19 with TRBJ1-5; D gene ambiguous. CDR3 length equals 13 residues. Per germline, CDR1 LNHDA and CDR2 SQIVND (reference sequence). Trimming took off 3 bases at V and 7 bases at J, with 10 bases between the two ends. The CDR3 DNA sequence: TGTGCCAGTAGTATGGATCAGGAACAGCCCCAGCATTTT. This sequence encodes CASSMDQEQPQHF.

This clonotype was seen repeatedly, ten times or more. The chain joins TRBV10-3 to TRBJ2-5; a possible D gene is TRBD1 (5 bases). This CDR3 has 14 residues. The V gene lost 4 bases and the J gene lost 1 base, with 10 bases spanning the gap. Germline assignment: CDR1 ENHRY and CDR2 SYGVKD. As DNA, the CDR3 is TGTGCCATCAGTGGATCAGGGATCCAAGAGACCCAGTACTTC. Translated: CAISGSGIQETQYF.

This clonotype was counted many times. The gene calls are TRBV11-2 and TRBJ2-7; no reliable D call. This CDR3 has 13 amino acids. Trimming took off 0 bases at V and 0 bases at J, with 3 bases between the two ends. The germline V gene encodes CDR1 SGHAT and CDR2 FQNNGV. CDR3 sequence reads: CASSLEFSYEQYF. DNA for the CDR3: TGTGCCAGCAGCTTAGAATTCTCCTACGAGCAGTACTTC.

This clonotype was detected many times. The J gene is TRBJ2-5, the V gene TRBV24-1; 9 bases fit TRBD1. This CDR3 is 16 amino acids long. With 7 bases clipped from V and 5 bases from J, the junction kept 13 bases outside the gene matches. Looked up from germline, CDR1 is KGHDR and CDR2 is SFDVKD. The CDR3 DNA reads TGTGCCACCAGCAACACCGGGACAGGGTTGAGGGAGACCCAGTACTTC. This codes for CATSNTGTGLRETQYF.

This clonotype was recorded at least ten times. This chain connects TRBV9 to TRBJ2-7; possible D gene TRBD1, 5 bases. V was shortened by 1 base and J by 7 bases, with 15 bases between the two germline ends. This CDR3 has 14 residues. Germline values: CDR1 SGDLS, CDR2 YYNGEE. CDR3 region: CASSVSGRDREQYF. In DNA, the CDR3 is TGTGCCAGCAGCGTAAGTGGCAGGGATCGGGAGCAGTACTTC.

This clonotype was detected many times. The CDR3 sequence: CASSLDFSYEQYF. CDR3 in DNA: TGTGCCAGCAGCTTGGACTTCTCCTACGAGCAGTACTTC. The rearrangement joins TRBV7-2 to TRBJ2-7; D might be TRBD2 (5 bases). The CDR3 has 13 amino acids. The germline V gene encodes CDR1 SGHTA and CDR2 FQGNSA. V lost 3 bases to trimming and J lost 0 bases, with 6 bases between them.